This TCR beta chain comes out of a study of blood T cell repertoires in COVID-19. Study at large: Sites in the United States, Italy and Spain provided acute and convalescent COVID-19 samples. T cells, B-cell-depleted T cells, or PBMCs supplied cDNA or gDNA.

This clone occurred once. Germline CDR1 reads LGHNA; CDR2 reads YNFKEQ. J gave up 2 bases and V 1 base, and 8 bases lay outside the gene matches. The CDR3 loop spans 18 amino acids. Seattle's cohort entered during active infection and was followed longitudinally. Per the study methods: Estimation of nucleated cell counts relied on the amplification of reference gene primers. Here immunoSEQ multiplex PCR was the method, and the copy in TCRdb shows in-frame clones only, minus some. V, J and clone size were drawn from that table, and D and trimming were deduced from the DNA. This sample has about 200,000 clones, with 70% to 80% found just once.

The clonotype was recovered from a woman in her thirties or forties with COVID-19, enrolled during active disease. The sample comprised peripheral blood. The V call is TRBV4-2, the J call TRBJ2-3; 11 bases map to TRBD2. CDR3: CASSQVSNSGGATDTQYF. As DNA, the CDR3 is TGTGCCAGCAGCCAAGTTTCTAATAGCGGGGGGGCCACAGATACGCAGTATTTT.